Below, 23 T cell receptor beta chains from the same sample are listed, as sequenced in a study of T cell changes during pregnancy in multiple sclerosis. TCRdb's copy holds only in-frame clones and misses some; the assay was immunoSEQ multiplex PCR. The profile shows 34,000 or so clones, roughly 93% of them singletons. The sequencing used peripheral blood, collected in the second trimester of pregnancy. The receptors derive from a female donor in good health, enrolled as a control in a pregnancy study.

V usage is TRBV5-1 and J usage is TRBJ2-7; D is undetermined. There are 11 residues in the CDR3. V lost 0 bases and J 7 bases, leaving 5 bases between the germline ends. Germline CDR1 and CDR2: SGHRS and YFSETQ. CDR3 residues: CASSLDEEQYF. As DNA, the CDR3 is TGCGCCAGCAGCTTGGATGAGGAGCAGTACTTC. The whole variable domain, filled in from reference TRBV5-1 and TRBJ2-7, reads KAGVTQTPRYLIKTRGQQVTLSCSPISGHRSVSWYQQTPGQGLQFLFEYFSETQRNKGNFPGRFSGRQFSNSRSEMNVSTLELGDSALYLCASSLDEEQYFGPGTRLTVT.

V and J are TRBV5-1 and TRBJ2-3; weak D call: TRBD2 (6 bases). The ends were cut back, 6 bases at V and 1 base at J, with 18 bases in the middle. The germline V gene has CDR1 SGHRS and CDR2 YFSETQ. CDR3 length: 16 amino acids. The DNA of the CDR3 is TGCGCCAGCACCAAAGGGACTGCTCATCGCACAGATACGCAGTATTTT. It codes for CASTKGTAHRTDTQYF.

This clone was detected only once. CDR3 region: CASSWEDRTDTQYF. The CDR3 DNA is TGTGCCAGCAGCTGGGAGGACCGCACAGATACGCAGTATTTT. The V call is TRBV9, the J call TRBJ2-3; tentatively, D is TRBD2 (6 bases). The V gene's germline CDR1 is SGDLS and CDR2 YYNGEE. Trimming shortened V by 4 bases and J by 1 base, and 10 bases separated the two germline ends. The length of the CDR3 is 14 residues.

This rearrangement joins TRBV2 to TRBJ2-7, with a weak D call TRBD1 (6 bases). This CDR3 contains 13 residues. The V end lost 5 bases, the J end lost 6 bases, and 14 bases lay between the germline ends. Germline V gene sequence: CDR1 SNHLY, CDR2 FYNNEI. The CDR3 DNA is TGTGCCAGCAGTCCAACAGGGAGAGGCGAGCAGTACTTC. Protein product: CASSPTGRGEQYF.

V and J are TRBV7-3 and TRBJ2-3, with TRBD1 matching over 9 bases. Losses at the gene ends were 5 bases for V and 4 bases for J; bases not matched to a gene: 7. Germline loops: CDR1 SGHTA, CDR2 FQGTGA. CDR3 length equals 15 residues. DNA of the CDR3: TGTGCCAGCAGCCCGGACAGGGGCGCGGCAGATACGCAGTATTTT. This codes for CASSPDRGAADTQYF.

The gene calls are TRBV11-3 and TRBJ2-5; 14 bases line up with TRBD2. Germline V CDR1 and CDR2: SGHNT, YENEEA. This CDR3 has 17 amino acids. V dropped 3 bases and J dropped 5; count of bases not matched to a gene: 8. CDR3 nucleotides: TGTGCCAGCAGCTTGGGGACTAGCGGGGGACTGGAGGAGACCCAGTACTTC. Protein sequence: CASSLGTSGGLEETQYF.

The chain carries TRBV5-5 and TRBJ2-7, with unresolved D. V lost 4 bases, J lost 4 bases, and 15 bases lay in between. The CDR3 has 14 amino acids. Germline lookup yields CDR1 SGHKS and CDR2 YYEKEE (reference sequence). Here the CDR3 reads CASSAARRGYEQYF. The CDR3 region has the DNA TGTGCCAGCAGCGCGGCCCGACGTGGGTACGAGCAGTACTTC.

This sequence joins TRBV19 and TRBJ1-1, with no clear D. The CDR3 is made up of 13 amino acids. V lost 5 bases and J 1 base, leaving 8 bases between the germline ends. Germline CDR1 and CDR2: LNHDA and SQIVND (reference sequence). The CDR3 coding sequence is TGTGCCAGTAGTGGTAGCAGGAACACTGAAGCTTTCTTT. Translating it yields CASSGSRNTEAFF.

The chain combines TRBV5-1 with TRBJ2-2; no definite D call. This CDR3 is built from 13 residues. Germline V gene data show CDR1 as SGHRS and CDR2 as YFSETQ. Trimming removed 4 bases at V and 1 base at J, with 5 bases between. CDR3 nucleotide sequence: TGCGCCAGCAGCCGACAGAACACCGGGGAGCTGTTTTTT. This sequence encodes CASSRQNTGELFF. The complete variable domain, with remaining parts taken from reference TRBV5-1 and TRBJ2-2, reads KAGVTQTPRYLIKTRGQQVTLSCSPISGHRSVSWYQQTPGQGLQFLFEYFSETQRNKGNFPGRFSGRQFSNSRSEMNVSTLELGDSALYLCASSRQNTGELFFGEGSRLTVL.

The chain couples TRBV12-5 to TRBJ2-4; 12 bases are a match to TRBD2. The CDR3 length is 20 residues. V dropped 1 base and J dropped 0; count of bases not matched to a gene: 10. CDR1 is LGHNT, CDR2 FRNRAP, per germline. The CDR3 nucleotides are TGTGCTAGTGGTTTGGGTTTTGGACTAGCGGGACATCTAGCCAAAAACATTCAGTACTTC. This gives the protein CASGLGFGLAGHLAKNIQYF.

The gene calls are TRBV5-4 and TRBJ2-1; possible D gene TRBD2, 6 bases. Germline-derived CDR1 and CDR2 are SGHNT and YYREEE (reference sequence). V was clipped by 0 bases and J by 2 bases, with 9 bases between them. The length of the CDR3 is 15 residues. DNA for the CDR3: TGTGCCAGCAGCTTGGTGGGGGGAACCTACAATGAGCAGTTCTTC. It specifies CASSLVGGTYNEQFF.

The chain uses TRBV5-4 and TRBJ2-1; TRBD2 matches 8 bases. With 2 bases clipped from V and 3 bases from J, the junction kept 7 bases outside the gene matches. This CDR3 has 16 amino acids. Germline V CDR1 and CDR2: SGHNT, YYREEE (reference sequence). CDR3 sequence reads: CASSLPAGADYNEQFF. The CDR3 bases are TGTGCCAGCAGCTTACCAGCGGGGGCTGACTACAATGAGCAGTTCTTC. The whole variable domain, remainder taken from reference TRBV5-4 and TRBJ2-1, is ETGVTQSPTHLIKTRGQQVTLRCSSQSGHNTVSWYQQALGQGPQFIFQYYREEENGRGNFPPRFSGLQFPNYSSELNVNALELDDSALYLCASSLPAGADYNEQFFGPGTRLTVL.

This clone has a handful of counts. The V and J genes are TRBV19 and TRBJ1-5; a weak D match, TRBD1 (6 bases). The CDR3 runs to 13 residues. The V end was cut by 9 bases, the J end by 0 bases, with 9 bases between. Per germline, CDR1 LNHDA and CDR2 SQIVND (reference sequence). In DNA, the CDR3 is TGTGCCAGCCGGACAGTTAGCAATCAGCCCCAGCATTTT. Translation: CASRTVSNQPQHF.

This rearrangement joins TRBV9 to TRBJ1-5, with D unclear. The CDR3 length is 14 residues. In germline, CDR1 is SGDLS, CDR2 YYNGEE. V was pared by 0 bases and J by 4 bases, with 8 bases between. The CDR3 DNA is TGTGCCAGCAGCGTAGGTGGGGAGAATCAGCCCCAGCATTTT. It translates to CASSVGGENQPQHF.

V and J are TRBV28 and TRBJ2-1; 11 nucleotides line up with TRBD2. This CDR3 region has 16 residues. The junction had 8 bases not matched to a gene; V was cut back by 6 bases and J by 4 bases. Germline V gives CDR1 MDHEN, CDR2 SYDVKM. CDR3 bases: TGTGCCAGCAGCTCCACAACTAGCGGGAGATACAATGAGCAGTTCTTC. Translated: CASSSTTSGRYNEQFF. Combining the CDR3 with reference TRBV28 and TRBJ2-1 gives the whole variable domain DVKVTQSSRYLVKRTGEKVFLECVQDMDHENMFWYRQDPGLGLRLIYFSYDVKMKEKGDIPEGYSVSREKKERFSLILESASTNQTSMYLCASSSTTSGRYNEQFFGPGTRLTVL.

The chain carries TRBV5-1 and TRBJ2-5; 10 bases map to TRBD1. Germline V CDR1 and CDR2: SGHRS, YFSETQ. The CDR3 is 15 residues long. Losses at the gene ends were 4 bases for V and 4 bases for J; bases not matched to a gene: 7. This CDR3 is CASSQGQGEGETQYF. The CDR3 nucleotides read TGCGCCAGCAGCCAAGGACAGGGGGAGGGAGAGACCCAGTACTTC.

In this sample, this clone turned up a few times. The gene calls are TRBV9 and TRBJ1-4, with no clear D. The CDR3 loop spans 13 amino acids. Per germline, CDR1 SGDLS and CDR2 YYNGEE. The germline V and J ends were trimmed by 0 bases and 5 bases, with 5 bases remaining between them. As DNA, the CDR3 is TGTGCCAGCAGCGTAGACGGGAATGAAAAACTGTTTTTT. Amino acid sequence: CASSVDGNEKLFF.

This clone was observed a handful of times. The chain is built from TRBV10-2 and TRBJ2-3; the D gene is possibly TRBD2 (6 bases). V lost 7 bases to trimming and J lost 4 bases, with 18 bases between them. Germline CDR1 and CDR2: WSHSY and SAAADI. This CDR3 is built from 15 residues. This CDR3 is CASTPQGGYSDTQYF. The DNA for the CDR3 is TGCGCCAGCACCCCCCAGGGAGGATACTCAGATACGCAGTATTTT.

The chain couples TRBV7-9 to TRBJ2-7, with a weak D call TRBD1 (5 bases). The CDR3 has 16 residues. V shed 4 bases and J shed 2 bases, with 18 bases lying between them. Per the germline V gene, CDR1 is SEHNR and CDR2 is FQNEAQ (reference sequence). The CDR3 sequence: CASSSPLGLSAYEQYF. CDR3 DNA sequence: TGTGCCAGCAGCTCGCCCCTGGGGCTATCAGCCTACGAGCAGTACTTC.

The chain carries TRBV7-2 and TRBJ2-3, with TRBD2 matching 8 bases. The germline CDR1 and CDR2 sequences are SGHTA and FQGNSA. The CDR3 is made up of 16 amino acids. V shed 2 bases and J 3 bases; nucleotides not matched to a gene: 7. The CDR3 protein is CASSLTLAGGTDTQYF. In DNA, the CDR3 is TGTGCCAGCAGCTTAACTCTAGCGGGTGGAACAGATACGCAGTATTTT.

This sequence joins TRBV11-2 and TRBJ2-1; tentatively, D is TRBD1 (6 bases). Trimming stripped 0 bases from V and 0 bases from J, with 9 bases between. The CDR3 consists of 16 residues. In germline, CDR1 is SGHAT, CDR2 FQNNGV. CDR3 coding DNA: TGTGCCAGCAGCTTAGAGGGGGCAAGCTCCTACAATGAGCAGTTCTTC. Its protein is CASSLEGASSYNEQFF.

V gene TRBV7-2 combines with J gene TRBJ1-1, with D possibly matching TRBD1 (6 bases). The V and J ends lost 5 bases and 1 base respectively, with 17 bases between them. CDR3 size: 16 residues. CDR1 and CDR2 from the germline V gene are SGHTA and FQGNSA. The CDR3 loop is CASSTFAGTPNTEAFF. In nucleotides, the CDR3 is TGTGCCAGCAGCACCTTTGCCGGGACACCGAACACTGAAGCTTTCTTT.

The V gene is TRBV10-2, the J gene TRBJ1-1; no definite D call. The germline V gene has CDR1 WSHSY and CDR2 SAAADI. Between the trimmed V and J ends, which lost 4 bases and 0 bases, there was a span of 15 bases. This CDR3 has 16 amino acids. CDR3 in amino acids: CASSAWADKLNTEAFF. Here the CDR3 DNA reads TGCGCCAGCAGTGCCTGGGCAGACAAATTGAACACTGAAGCTTTCTTT.